Reported below is one TCR beta chain. This sample stems from a study of identical twins. TCRdb redid the calling of the 5' RACE reads with MiXCR, one entry per CDR3 protein. The table has hundreds of thousands of distinct CDR3 sequences, roughly 18% seen once. Per the germline V gene, CDR1 is MNHEY and CDR2 is SMNVEV (reference sequence). The length of the CDR3 is 13 residues. J was trimmed by 5 bases and V by 5 bases; bases with no gene match: 2. A further study also used this sample, focusing on T cells expressing NK-cell markers. This second study notes: Beta-chain profiling covered CD3+CD56+NKG2C+, CD3+CD56+NKG2C- and CD3+CD56-NKG2C+ sorted subsets. Similarly, these clonotypes led the CD3+CD56-NKG2C+ fraction as well in a few donors.

This clonotype originated in a woman aged 18-35 years in good health. The J gene is TRBJ2-4, the V gene TRBV27; 8 positions match TRBD2. Sequenced sample: PBMCs. The CDR3 nucleotides are TGTGCCAGCAGTATGCGGGGGGAAAACATTCAGTACTTC. Amino acids: CASSMRGENIQYF.